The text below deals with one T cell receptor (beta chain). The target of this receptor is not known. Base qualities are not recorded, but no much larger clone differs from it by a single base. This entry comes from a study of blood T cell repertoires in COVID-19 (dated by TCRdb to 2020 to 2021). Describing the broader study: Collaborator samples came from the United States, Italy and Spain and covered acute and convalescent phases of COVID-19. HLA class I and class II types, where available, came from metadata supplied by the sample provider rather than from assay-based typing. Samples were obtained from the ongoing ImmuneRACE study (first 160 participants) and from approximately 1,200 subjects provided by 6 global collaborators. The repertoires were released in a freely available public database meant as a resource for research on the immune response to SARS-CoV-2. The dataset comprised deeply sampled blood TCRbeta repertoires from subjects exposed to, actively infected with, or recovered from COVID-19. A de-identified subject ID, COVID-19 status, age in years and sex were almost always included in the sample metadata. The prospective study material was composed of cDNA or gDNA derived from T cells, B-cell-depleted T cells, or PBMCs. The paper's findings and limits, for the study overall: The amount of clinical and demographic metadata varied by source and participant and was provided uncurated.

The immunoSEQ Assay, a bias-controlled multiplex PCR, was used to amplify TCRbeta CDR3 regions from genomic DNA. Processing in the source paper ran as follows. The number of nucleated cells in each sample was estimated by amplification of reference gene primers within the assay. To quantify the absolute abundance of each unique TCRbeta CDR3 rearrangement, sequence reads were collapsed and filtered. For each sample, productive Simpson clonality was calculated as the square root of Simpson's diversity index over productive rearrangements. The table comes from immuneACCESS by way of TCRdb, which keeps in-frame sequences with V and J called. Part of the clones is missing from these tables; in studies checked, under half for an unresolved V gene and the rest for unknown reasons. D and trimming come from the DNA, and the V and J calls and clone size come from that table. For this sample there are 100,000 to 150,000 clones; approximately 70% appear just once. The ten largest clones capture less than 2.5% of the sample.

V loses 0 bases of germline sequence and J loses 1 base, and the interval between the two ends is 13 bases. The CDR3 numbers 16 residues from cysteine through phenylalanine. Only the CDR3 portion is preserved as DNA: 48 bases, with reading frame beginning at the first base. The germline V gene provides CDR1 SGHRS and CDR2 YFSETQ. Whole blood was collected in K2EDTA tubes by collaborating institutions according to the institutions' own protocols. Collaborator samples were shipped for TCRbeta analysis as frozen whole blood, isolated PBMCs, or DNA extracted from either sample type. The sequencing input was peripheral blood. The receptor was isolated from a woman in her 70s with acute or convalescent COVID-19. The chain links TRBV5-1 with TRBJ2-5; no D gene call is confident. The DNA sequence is TGCGCCAGCAGCTTGGGACATCTACCCTTCCAAGAGACCCAGTACTTC. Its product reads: CASSLGHLPFQETQYF.